The next 22 T cell receptor beta chains were all read from a single sample in a study of blood T cell repertoires in COVID-19. Profiled with immunoSEQ multiplex PCR; TCRdb holds only in-frame clones, not every one. Here the sample spans some 380,000 clones, about 90% being singletons. Sequences were obtained from PBMCs or T cells enriched from blood (not recorded which). The source of these receptors is a man aged 25-45 years who had recovered from COVID-19.

The chain couples TRBV5-4 to TRBJ2-7; D is perhaps TRBD1 (7 bases). This CDR3 is built from 15 residues. V was shortened by 4 bases and J by 7 bases, with 21 bases between the two germline ends. Germline assignment: CDR1 SGHNT and CDR2 YYREEE (reference sequence). In nucleotides, the CDR3 is TGTGCCAGCAGCCCAGGGGGGCGGGGAAACCTAGAGCAGTACTTC. As protein: CASSPGGRGNLEQYF.

This chain connects TRBV7-7 to TRBJ1-1; 7 nucleotides match TRBD1. This CDR3 contains 17 residues. V gave up 1 base and J gave up 1 base; unmatched junction bases: 9. Germline CDR1 SSHAT, CDR2 FNYEAQ (reference sequence). CDR3 residues: CASSLELPGQWNTEAFF. The CDR3 nucleotides read TGTGCCAGCAGCTTAGAGTTGCCGGGACAGTGGAACACTGAAGCTTTCTTT.

This sequence joins TRBV19 and TRBJ2-3, with 7 bases that match TRBD1. The germline CDR1 and CDR2 sequences are LNHDA and SQIVND (reference sequence). The length of the CDR3 is 14 residues. Losses at the gene ends were 10 bases for V and 3 bases for J; bases not matched to a gene: 10. The CDR3 loop is CATRDRGGTDTQYF. The CDR3 DNA sequence: TGTGCCACCAGGGACAGAGGCGGAACAGATACGCAGTATTTT.

This sequence joins TRBV25-1 and TRBJ1-6; D unresolved. Germline CDR1 MGHDK, CDR2 SYGVNS. Trimming cost V 1 base and J 10 bases, with 8 bases left between them. CDR3 length: 13 amino acids. Here the CDR3 reads CASSELVRSPLHF. The CDR3 region has the DNA TGTGCCAGCAGTGAATTGGTCAGGTCACCCCTCCACTTT.

This rearrangement joins TRBV5-1 to TRBJ2-5; 14 positions agree with TRBD2. This CDR3 contains 18 residues. J gave up 5 bases and V 0 bases, and 9 bases lay outside the gene matches. The germline V gene encodes CDR1 SGHRS and CDR2 YFSETQ. The chain's CDR3 is CASSLAGLAGARGETQYF. DNA for the CDR3: TGCGCCAGCAGCTTGGCGGGACTAGCGGGGGCCAGAGGCGAGACCCAGTACTTC. The variable domain in full, completed from reference TRBV5-1 and TRBJ2-5, reads KAGVTQTPRYLIKTRGQQVTLSCSPISGHRSVSWYQQTPGQGLQFLFEYFSETQRNKGNFPGRFSGRQFSNSRSEMNVSTLELGDSALYLCASSLAGLAGARGETQYFGPGTRLLVL.

V gene TRBV6-5 combines with J gene TRBJ1-6; TRBD1 matches 7 bases. Germline V gene lookup returns CDR1 MNHEY and CDR2 SVGAGI. The CDR3 is 14 residues long. V dropped 6 bases and J dropped 10; count of bases not matched to a gene: 9. For the CDR3, the DNA is TGTGCCAGCAGGAGACAGGGTGGAAAATCACCCCTCCACTTT. Residues: CASRRQGGKSPLHF.

This clone was recorded a few times. J is TRBJ2-7 and V is TRBV3-1 (or the pseudogene TRBV3-2); 8 bases are shared with TRBD1. The CDR3 loop spans 16 amino acids. V was clipped by 0 bases and J by 2 bases; unmatched bases: 6. Germline V CDR1 and CDR2: LGHDT, YNNKEL (reference sequence). The CDR3 loop is CASSQDKTGGPYEQYF. CDR3 nucleotide sequence: TGTGCCAGCAGCCAAGATAAAACAGGGGGACCCTACGAGCAGTACTTC.

A single count supports this clone. The rearrangement uses TRBV18 and TRBJ2-3; 7 bases fit TRBD1. The CDR3 has 18 residues. Germline V gene sequence: CDR1 KGHSH, CDR2 LQKENI. Trimming at V came to 2 bases and at J to 0 bases, leaving 11 bases not matched to a gene. CDR3 in DNA: TGTGCCAGCTCACCAACGTCAGGGGGTGCGCGTAGCACAGATACGCAGTATTTT. Amino acid sequence: CASSPTSGGARSTDTQYF.

This rearrangement joins TRBV7-2 to TRBJ1-2; D is uncertain. CDR1 SGHTA and CDR2 FQGNSA come from the germline V gene. V shed 5 bases and J shed 4 bases, with 20 bases lying between them. The CDR3 is 16 amino acids. The CDR3: CASSPWTRREIYGYTF. The CDR3 DNA reads as TGTGCCAGCAGCCCCTGGACTCGGAGAGAGATCTATGGCTACACCTTC.

The chain employs TRBV7-9 and TRBJ2-1; 8 bases fit TRBD1. Germline CDR1 reads SEHNR; CDR2 reads FQNEAQ (reference sequence). Unmatched junction bases numbered 4, after V lost 5 bases and J lost 4 bases. The CDR3 has 14 residues. CDR3: CASSPGDRYNEQFF. CDR3 bases: TGTGCCAGCAGCCCGGGGGACAGGTACAATGAGCAGTTCTTC.

Points on this clone: This likely comes from a read error, as the CDR3 has no conserved phenylalanine or tryptophan at its end. It is unclear where the CDR3 begins or ends on the DNA, so no DNA is shown, and the CDR3 is as TCRdb lists it. The chain joins TRBV6-4 to TRBJ2-7; whether TRBD2, the table's D call, matches the DNA was not checked. With termini counted, the CDR3 has 10 amino acids. Germline CDR1 MRHNA, CDR2 SNTAGT. CDR3 region: CATRGPNIVC.

V and J are TRBV18 and TRBJ2-7; the D is unclear. The CDR3 contains 15 residues. The V gene's germline CDR1 is KGHSH and CDR2 LQKENI. The V end lost 3 bases, the J end lost 0 bases, and 12 bases lay between the germline ends. Here the CDR3 reads CASSPSLGASYEQYF. The CDR3, as DNA: TGTGCCAGCTCACCGAGTCTTGGAGCCTCCTACGAGCAGTACTTC.

Only one count was recorded for this clone. The J gene is TRBJ1-1, the V gene TRBV18, with unresolved D. V lost 5 bases and J lost 0, with 7 bases in between. Germline CDR1 is KGHSH and CDR2 is LQKENI. The CDR3 is 13 residues long. The CDR3 sequence: CASSLNLNTEAFF. CDR3 DNA: TGTGCCAGCTCATTAAACTTGAACACTGAAGCTTTCTTT.

This chain uses TRBV19 with TRBJ1-2; D gene ambiguous. Looked up from germline, CDR1 is LNHDA and CDR2 is SQIVND (reference sequence). The CDR3 has 15 amino acids. V lost 3 bases to trimming and J lost 6 bases, with 17 bases between them. The CDR3 bases are TGTGCCAGTAGTATCAGCGGCCAGCAGTTAAATGGCTACACCTTC. This encodes CASSISGQQLNGYTF.

V is TRBV10-1 and J is TRBJ1-2; the D gene is possibly TRBD1 (6 bases). CDR1 and CDR2 (germline): WNHNN, SYGVQD (reference sequence). The CDR3 consists of 13 residues. Trimming pared 6 bases from V and 4 bases from J, leaving 12 bases between. CDR3 in amino acids: CASSGPDSYGYTF. CDR3 in DNA: TGCGCCAGCAGCGGACCGGACAGCTATGGCTACACCTTC.

In nucleotides, the CDR3 is TGTGCCAGCAGTGAAGAACGACAGGCCTACACTGAAGCTTTCTTT. Translated, it gives CASSEERQAYTEAFF. The chain couples TRBV2 to TRBJ1-1, with a weak D call TRBD1 (6 bases). V was pared by 1 base and J by 3 bases, with 12 bases between. The CDR3 covers 15 residues. CDR1 and CDR2 from the germline V gene are SNHLY and FYNNEI.

This clone was recorded only once. The chain uses TRBV4-3 and TRBJ1-2; D call uncertain. The CDR3 extends over 14 amino acids. With 0 bases removed from V and 5 bases from J, the gap between germline ends came to 10 bases. Per germline, CDR1 LGHNA and CDR2 YSLEER. Written as DNA, the CDR3 is TGCGCCAGCAGCCAAGATAAGCGGGTATATGGCTACACCTTC. Residues: CASSQDKRVYGYTF.

The rearrangement uses TRBV12-5 and TRBJ2-2, with TRBD1 as a possible D gene (5 bases). Trimming removed 0 bases from V and 1 base from J, with 9 bases in between. Germline CDR1 reads LGHNT; CDR2 reads FRNRAP. The CDR3 has 16 amino acids. As DNA, the CDR3 is TGTGCTAGTGGTTTGGTATACGACAGGAACACCGGGGAGCTGTTTTTT. Its translation: CASGLVYDRNTGELFF.

The chain recombines TRBV28 with TRBJ2-7, with TRBD2 as a possible D gene (6 bases). CDR3 length equals 15 residues. V was clipped by 2 bases and J by 0 bases, with 11 bases between them. CDR1 is MDHEN, CDR2 SYDVKM, per germline. In DNA form, the CDR3 reads TGTGCCAGCAGTTTAAGCCGGGACTTCTCCTACGAGCAGTACTTC. Translated, it gives CASSLSRDFSYEQYF.

The chain is built from TRBV19 and TRBJ1-2; 8 bases align to TRBD1. From germline, CDR1 is LNHDA and CDR2 SQIVND (reference sequence). This CDR3 is built from 13 residues. The trim removed 3 bases at V and 3 bases at J, leaving 0 bases unmatched. Here the CDR3 reads CASSMGQDYGYTF. The CDR3 region has the DNA TGTGCCAGTAGTATGGGACAGGACTATGGCTACACCTTC.

The chain combines TRBV3-1 (or the pseudogene TRBV3-2) with TRBJ2-1; 9 bases agree with TRBD2. This CDR3 has 14 residues. Trimming cost V 4 bases and J 2 bases; bases outside gene matches: 0. Germline V lookup: CDR1 LGHDT, CDR2 YNNKEL (reference sequence). The CDR3 here is CASSPSGAYNEQFF. The DNA for the CDR3 is TGTGCCAGCAGCCCTAGCGGGGCCTACAATGAGCAGTTCTTC.

A note on this clone: Distinct nucleotide sequences in the sample also encode this CDR3. The chain is built from TRBV11-2 and TRBJ1-1; 8 bases match TRBD1. Trimming at V came to 5 bases and at J to 2 bases, leaving 7 bases not matched to a gene. Germline CDR1 SGHAT, CDR2 FQNNGV. The CDR3 totals 15 residues. The chain's CDR3 is CASSLGTGANTEAFF. The DNA for the CDR3 is TGTGCCAGCAGCCTCGGGACAGGAGCTAACACTGAAGCTTTCTTT.